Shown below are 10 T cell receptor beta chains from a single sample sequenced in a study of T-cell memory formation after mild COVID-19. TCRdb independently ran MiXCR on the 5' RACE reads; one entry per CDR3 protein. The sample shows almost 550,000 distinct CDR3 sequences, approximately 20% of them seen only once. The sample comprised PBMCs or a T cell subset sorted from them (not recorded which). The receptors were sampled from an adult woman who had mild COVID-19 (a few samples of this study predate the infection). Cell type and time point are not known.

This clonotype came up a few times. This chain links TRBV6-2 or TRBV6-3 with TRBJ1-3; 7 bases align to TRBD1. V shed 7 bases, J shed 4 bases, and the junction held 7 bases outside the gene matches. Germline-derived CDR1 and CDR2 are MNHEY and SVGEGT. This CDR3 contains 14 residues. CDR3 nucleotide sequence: TGTGCCAGCAACCCGACAGGGTCCGGAAACACCATATATTTT. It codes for CASNPTGSGNTIYF.

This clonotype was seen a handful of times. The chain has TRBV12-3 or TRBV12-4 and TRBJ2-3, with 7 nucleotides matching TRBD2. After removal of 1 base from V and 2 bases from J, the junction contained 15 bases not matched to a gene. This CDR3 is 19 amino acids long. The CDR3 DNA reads TGTGCCAGCAGTTTAGAAGTGGGAGCGGGATTCAACCCCACAGATACGCAGTATTTT. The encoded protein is CASSLEVGAGFNPTDTQYF.

The CDR3 DNA reads as TGCGCCAGCGAGGATATCCTTAGGGGGAATGAGCAGTTCTTC. Encoded protein: CASEDILRGNEQFF. The chain carries TRBV5-1 and TRBJ2-1, with TRBD1 as a possible D gene (6 bases). Germline V gives CDR1 SGHRS, CDR2 YFSETQ. Deletions cut 7 bases from V and 7 bases from J, with 18 bases between. The CDR3 contains 14 residues.

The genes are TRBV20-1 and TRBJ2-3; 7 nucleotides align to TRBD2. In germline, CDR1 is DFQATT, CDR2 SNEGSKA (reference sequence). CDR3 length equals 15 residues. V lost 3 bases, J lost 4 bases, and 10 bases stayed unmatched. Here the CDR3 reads CSASVRSSGADTQYF. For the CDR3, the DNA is TGCAGTGCTAGTGTGCGATCTAGCGGAGCAGATACGCAGTATTTT.

The CDR3 loop is CASSLATGGRTEAFF. DNA for the CDR3: TGTGCCAGCAGCTTAGCGACGGGGGGCCGGACTGAAGCTTTCTTT. This chain uses TRBV7-2 with TRBJ1-1; maybe TRBD1 (6 bases). Trimming removed 0 bases from V and 5 bases from J, with 13 bases in between. Germline loops: CDR1 SGHTA, CDR2 FQGNSA. The CDR3 totals 15 residues.

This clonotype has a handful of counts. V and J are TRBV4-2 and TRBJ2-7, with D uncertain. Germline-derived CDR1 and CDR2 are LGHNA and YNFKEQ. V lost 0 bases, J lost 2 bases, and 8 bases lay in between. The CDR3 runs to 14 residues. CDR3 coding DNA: TGTGCCAGCAGCCAAGATATGATGGCCTACGAGCAGTACTTC. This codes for CASSQDMMAYEQYF.

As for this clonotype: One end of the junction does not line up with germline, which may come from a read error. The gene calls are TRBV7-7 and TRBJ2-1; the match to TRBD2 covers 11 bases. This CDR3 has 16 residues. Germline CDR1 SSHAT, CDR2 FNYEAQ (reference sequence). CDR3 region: CASSLLAGGTWDEQFF. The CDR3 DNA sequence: TGTGCTAGCAGTCTTCTAGCGGGAGGTACCTGGGATGAGCAGTTCTTC.

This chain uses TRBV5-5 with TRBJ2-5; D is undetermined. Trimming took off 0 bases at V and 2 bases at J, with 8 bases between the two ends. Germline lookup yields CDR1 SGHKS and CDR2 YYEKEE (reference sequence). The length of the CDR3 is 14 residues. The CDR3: CASSLGVGQETQYF. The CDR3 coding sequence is TGTGCCAGCAGCTTGGGGGTCGGTCAAGAGACCCAGTACTTC. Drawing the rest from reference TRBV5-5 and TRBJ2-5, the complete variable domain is DAGVTQSPTHLIKTRGQQVTLRCSPISGHKSVSWYQQVLGQGPQFIFQYYEKEERGRGNFPDRFSARQFPNYSSELNVNALLLGDSALYLCASSLGVGQETQYFGPGTRLLVL.

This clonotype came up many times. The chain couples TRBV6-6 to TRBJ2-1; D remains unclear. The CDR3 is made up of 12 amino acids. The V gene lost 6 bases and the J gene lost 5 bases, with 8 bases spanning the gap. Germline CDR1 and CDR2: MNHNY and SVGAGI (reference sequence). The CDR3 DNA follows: TGTGCCAGCAGGCCGCAACACAATGAGCAGTTCTTC. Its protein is CASRPQHNEQFF.

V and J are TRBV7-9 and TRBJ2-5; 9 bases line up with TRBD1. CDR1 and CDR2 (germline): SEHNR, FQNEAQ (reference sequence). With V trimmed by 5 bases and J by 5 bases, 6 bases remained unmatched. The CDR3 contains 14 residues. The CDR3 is CASSQDRGWETQYF. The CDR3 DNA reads TGTGCCAGCAGCCAGGACAGGGGATGGGAGACCCAGTACTTC.